Reported below is one T cell receptor (beta chain). The data stem from a study of blood T cell repertoires in COVID-19. At the level of the study: COVID-19 samples from acute and convalescent phases originated in the United States, Italy and Spain.

Clones were read by immunoSEQ multiplex PCR, and TCRdb kept only the in-frame ones, dropping some. The sample comprises roughly 170,000 clones, approximately 87% of which are singletons, and less than 25% rests with the top ten. The V and J ends lost 6 bases and 0 bases respectively, with 15 bases between them. Looked up from germline, CDR1 is WNHNN and CDR2 is SYGVQD (reference sequence). CDR3 size: 15 residues. V usage is TRBV10-1 and J usage is TRBJ2-7; a possible D gene is TRBD1 (6 bases). The sample consisted of peripheral blood. The clonotype originates from a man in his 70s with active or convalescent COVID-19. DNA for the CDR3: TGCGCCAGCAGCGCCGGGACATCGGGCTCCTACGAGCAGTACTTC. Translated: CASSAGTSGSYEQYF.